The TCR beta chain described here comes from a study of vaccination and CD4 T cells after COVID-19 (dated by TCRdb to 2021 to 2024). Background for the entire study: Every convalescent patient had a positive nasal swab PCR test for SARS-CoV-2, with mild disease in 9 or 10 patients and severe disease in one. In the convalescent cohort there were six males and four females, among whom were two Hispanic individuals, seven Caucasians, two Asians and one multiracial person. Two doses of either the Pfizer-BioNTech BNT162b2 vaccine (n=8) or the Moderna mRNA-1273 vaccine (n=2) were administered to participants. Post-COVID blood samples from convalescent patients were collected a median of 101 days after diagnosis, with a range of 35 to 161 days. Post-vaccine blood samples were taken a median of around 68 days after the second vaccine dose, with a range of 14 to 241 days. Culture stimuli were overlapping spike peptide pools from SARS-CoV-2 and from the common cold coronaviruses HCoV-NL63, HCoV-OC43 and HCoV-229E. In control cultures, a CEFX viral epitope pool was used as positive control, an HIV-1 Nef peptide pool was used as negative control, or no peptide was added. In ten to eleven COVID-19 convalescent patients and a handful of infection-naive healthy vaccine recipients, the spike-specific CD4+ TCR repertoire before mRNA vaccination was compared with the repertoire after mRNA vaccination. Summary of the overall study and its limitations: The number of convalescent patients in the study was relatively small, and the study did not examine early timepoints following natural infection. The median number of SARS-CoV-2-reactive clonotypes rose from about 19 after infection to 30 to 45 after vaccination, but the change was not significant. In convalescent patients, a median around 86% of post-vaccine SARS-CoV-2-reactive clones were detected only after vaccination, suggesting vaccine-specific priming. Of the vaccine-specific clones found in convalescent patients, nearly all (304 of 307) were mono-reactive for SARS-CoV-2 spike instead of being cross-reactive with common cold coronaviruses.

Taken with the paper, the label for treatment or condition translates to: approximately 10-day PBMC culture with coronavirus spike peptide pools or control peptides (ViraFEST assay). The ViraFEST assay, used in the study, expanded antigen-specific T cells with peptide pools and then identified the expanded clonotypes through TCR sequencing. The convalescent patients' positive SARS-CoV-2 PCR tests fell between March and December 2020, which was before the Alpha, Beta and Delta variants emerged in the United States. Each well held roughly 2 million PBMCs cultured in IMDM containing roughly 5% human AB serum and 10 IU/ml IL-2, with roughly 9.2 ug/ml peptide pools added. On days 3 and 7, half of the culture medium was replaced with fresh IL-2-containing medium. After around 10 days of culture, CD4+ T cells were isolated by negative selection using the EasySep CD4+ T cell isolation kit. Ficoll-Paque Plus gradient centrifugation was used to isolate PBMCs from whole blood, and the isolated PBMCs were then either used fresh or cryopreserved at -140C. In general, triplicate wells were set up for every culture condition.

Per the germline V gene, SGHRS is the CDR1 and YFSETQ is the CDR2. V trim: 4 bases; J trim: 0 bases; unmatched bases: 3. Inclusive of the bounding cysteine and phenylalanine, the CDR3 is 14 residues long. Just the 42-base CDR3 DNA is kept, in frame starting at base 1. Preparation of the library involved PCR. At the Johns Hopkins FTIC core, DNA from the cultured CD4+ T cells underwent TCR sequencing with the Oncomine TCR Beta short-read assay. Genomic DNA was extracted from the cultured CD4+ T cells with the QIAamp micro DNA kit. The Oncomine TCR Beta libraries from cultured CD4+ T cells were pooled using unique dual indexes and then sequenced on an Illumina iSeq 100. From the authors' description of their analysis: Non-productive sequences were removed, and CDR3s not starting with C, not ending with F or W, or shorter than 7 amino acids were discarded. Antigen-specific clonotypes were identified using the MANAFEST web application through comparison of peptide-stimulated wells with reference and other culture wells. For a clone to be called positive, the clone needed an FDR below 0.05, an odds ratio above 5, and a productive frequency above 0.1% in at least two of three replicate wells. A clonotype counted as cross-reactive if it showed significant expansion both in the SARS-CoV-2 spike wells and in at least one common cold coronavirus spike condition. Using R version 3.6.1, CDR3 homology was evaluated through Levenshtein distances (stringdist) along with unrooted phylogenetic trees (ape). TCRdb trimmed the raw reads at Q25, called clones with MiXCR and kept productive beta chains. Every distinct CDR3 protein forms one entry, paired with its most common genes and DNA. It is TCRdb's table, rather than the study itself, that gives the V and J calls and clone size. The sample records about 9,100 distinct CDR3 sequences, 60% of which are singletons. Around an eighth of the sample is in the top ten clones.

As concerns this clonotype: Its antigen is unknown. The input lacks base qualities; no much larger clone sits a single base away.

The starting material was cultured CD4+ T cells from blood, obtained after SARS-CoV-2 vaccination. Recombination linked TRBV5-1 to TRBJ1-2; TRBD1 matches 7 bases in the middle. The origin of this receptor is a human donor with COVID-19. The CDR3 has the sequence CASSVTGSNYGYTF. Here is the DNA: TGCGCCAGCAGCGTGACAGGGTCTAACTATGGCTACACCTTC.